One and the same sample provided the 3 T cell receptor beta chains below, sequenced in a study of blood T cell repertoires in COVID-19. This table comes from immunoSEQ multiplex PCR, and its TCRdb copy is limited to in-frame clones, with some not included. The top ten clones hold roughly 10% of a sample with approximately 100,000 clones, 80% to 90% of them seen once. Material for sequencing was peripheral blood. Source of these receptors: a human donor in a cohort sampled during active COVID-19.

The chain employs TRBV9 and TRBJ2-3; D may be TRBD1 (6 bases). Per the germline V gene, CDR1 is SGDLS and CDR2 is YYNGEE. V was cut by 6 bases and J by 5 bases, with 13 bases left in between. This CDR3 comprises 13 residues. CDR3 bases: TGTGCCAGCACAACAGGGTGGGGAGATACGCAGTATTTT. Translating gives CASTTGWGDTQYF.

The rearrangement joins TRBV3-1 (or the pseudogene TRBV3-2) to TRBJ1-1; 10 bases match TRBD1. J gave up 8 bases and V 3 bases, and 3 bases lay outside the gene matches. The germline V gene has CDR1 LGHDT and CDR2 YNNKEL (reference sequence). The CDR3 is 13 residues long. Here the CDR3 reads CASSQGTGVEAFF. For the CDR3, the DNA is TGTGCCAGCAGCCAGGGGACAGGGGTCGAAGCTTTCTTT.

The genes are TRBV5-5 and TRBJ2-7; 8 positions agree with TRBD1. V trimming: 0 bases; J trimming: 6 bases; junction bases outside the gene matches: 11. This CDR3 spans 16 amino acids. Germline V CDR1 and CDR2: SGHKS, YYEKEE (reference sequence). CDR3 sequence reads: CASSLGGTGSQREQYF. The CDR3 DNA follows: TGTGCCAGCAGCTTGGGGGGGACAGGTTCCCAACGCGAGCAGTACTTC.